This TCR beta chain was identified in a study of blood T cell repertoires in COVID-19. In the study overall: PBMCs, B-cell-depleted T cells, or T cells provided the cDNA or gDNA that made up the material.

Sequenced by immunoSEQ multiplex PCR; TCRdb stores in-frame clones only, minus some. This table holds some 250,000 clones, 86% found once. Sequencing was performed on peripheral blood. The TCR originated in a man aged 30 to 45 who had recovered from COVID-19.

For the CDR3, the DNA is TGTGCCACCTGGACAGGGGAGGAGACCCAGTACTTC. This gives the protein CATWTGEETQYF. The chain uses TRBV2 and TRBJ2-5; 9 nucleotides align to TRBD1. The V and J ends lost 10 bases and 5 bases, in that order; junction bases with no gene match: 5. Per the germline V gene, CDR1 is SNHLY and CDR2 is FYNNEI. The CDR3 covers 12 residues. The variable domain in full, with the rest retrieved from reference TRBV2 and TRBJ2-5, is EPEVTQTPSHQVTQMGQEVILRCVPISNHLYFYWYRQILGQKVEFLVSFYNNEISEKSEIFDDQFSVERPDGSNFTLKIRSTKLEDSAMYFCATWTGEETQYFGPGTRLLVL.